This T cell receptor beta chain was recovered during a study of blood T cell repertoires in COVID-19. Study details: The samples span acute and convalescent COVID-19 from the United States, Italy and Spain.

This clone was seen more than once but under ten times. Germline V gives CDR1 MGHRA, CDR2 YSYEKL. Trimming took 4 bases from V and 5 from J; bases not matched to a gene: 8. The CDR3 length is 15 residues. Clones were sequenced by immunoSEQ multiplex PCR, and TCRdb holds only the in-frame ones, with some missing. The table shows some 100,000 clones, with 84% occurring only once. The chain couples TRBV4-1 to TRBJ1-2, with 9 bases lining up with TRBD1. Material for sequencing was peripheral blood. The clonotype originates from a woman between 45 and 65 years old with acute or convalescent COVID-19. The CDR3 DNA reads TGCGCCAGCAGCCCGAGGGACAGGGTACGGTATGGCTACACCTTC. It is translated as CASSPRDRVRYGYTF.